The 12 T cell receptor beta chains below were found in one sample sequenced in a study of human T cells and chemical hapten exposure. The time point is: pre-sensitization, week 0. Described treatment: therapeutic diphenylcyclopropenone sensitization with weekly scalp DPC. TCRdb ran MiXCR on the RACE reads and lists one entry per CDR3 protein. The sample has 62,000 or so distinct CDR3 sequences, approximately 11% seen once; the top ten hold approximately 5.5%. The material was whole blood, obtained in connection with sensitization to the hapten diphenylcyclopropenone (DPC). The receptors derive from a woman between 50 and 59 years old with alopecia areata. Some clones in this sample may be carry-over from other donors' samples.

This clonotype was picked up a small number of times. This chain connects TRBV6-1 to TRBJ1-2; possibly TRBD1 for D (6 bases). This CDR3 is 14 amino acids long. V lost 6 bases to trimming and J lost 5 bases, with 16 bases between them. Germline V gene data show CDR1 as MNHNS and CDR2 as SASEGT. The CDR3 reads CASRPSRGLYGYTF. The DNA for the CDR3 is TGTGCCAGCAGGCCATCCAGGGGACTTTATGGCTACACCTTC.

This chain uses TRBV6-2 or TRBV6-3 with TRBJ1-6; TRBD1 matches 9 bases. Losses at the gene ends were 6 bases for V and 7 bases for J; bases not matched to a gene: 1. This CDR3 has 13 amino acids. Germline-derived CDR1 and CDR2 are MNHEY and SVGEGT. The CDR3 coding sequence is TGTGCCAGCAGGGGGACAGGGAATTCACCCCTCCACTTT. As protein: CASRGTGNSPLHF.

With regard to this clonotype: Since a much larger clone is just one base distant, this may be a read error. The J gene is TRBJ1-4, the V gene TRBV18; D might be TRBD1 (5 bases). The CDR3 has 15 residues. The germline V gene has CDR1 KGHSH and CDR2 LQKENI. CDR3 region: CASSQSQGTNKKLFF. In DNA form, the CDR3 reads TGTGCCAGCTCACAATCCCAGGGAACTAATAAAAAACTGTTTTTT.

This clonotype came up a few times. The CDR3 sequence is CASSSLEQYF. CDR3 in DNA: TGTGCCAGCAGCTCCCTTGAGCAGTACTTC. V usage is TRBV12-1 and J usage is TRBJ2-7. TRBV12-1 corresponds to a pseudogene. CDR3 length equals 10 residues.

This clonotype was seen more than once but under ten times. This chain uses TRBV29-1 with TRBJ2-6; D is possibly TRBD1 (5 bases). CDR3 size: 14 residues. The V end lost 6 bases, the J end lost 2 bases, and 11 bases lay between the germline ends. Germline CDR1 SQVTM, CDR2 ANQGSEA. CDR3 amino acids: CSVQRQPGANVLTF. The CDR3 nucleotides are TGCAGCGTCCAAAGACAGCCTGGGGCCAACGTCCTGACTTTC. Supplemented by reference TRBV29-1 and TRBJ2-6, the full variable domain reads SAVISQKPSRDICQRGTSLTIQCQVDSQVTMMFWYRQQPGQSLTLIATANQGSEATYESGFVIDKFPISRPNLTFSTLTVSNMSPEDSSIYLCSVQRQPGANVLTFGAGSRLTVL.

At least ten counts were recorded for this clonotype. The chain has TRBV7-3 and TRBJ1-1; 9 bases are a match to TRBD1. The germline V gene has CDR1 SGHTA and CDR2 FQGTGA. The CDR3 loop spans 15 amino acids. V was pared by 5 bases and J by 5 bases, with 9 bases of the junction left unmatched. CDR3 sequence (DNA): TGTGCCAGCAGCGCCACAGGGGGCTCTGGGACTGAAGCTTTCTTT. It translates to CASSATGGSGTEAFF.

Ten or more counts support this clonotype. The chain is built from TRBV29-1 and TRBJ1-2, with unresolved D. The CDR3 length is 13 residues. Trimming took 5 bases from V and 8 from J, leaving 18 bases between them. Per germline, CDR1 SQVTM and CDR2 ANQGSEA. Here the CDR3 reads CSVPGLVDFGYTF. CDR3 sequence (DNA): TGCAGCGTTCCGGGCCTAGTAGATTTCGGCTACACCTTC. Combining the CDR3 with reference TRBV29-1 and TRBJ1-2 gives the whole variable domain SAVISQKPSRDICQRGTSLTIQCQVDSQVTMMFWYRQQPGQSLTLIATANQGSEATYESGFVIDKFPISRPNLTFSTLTVSNMSPEDSSIYLCSVPGLVDFGYTFGSGTRLTVV.

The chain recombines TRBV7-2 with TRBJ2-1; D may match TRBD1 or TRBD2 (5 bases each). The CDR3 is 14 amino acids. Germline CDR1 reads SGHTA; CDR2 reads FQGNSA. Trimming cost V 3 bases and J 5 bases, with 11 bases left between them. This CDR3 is CASSFLGGNNEQFF. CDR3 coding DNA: TGTGCCAGCAGCTTCCTTGGGGGAAACAATGAGCAGTTCTTC.

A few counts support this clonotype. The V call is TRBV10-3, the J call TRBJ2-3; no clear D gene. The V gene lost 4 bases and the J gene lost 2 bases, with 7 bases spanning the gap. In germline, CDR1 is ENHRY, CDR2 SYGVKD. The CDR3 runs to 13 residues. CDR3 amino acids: CAISVQDTDTQYF. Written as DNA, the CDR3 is TGTGCCATCAGTGTCCAGGACACAGATACGCAGTATTTT.

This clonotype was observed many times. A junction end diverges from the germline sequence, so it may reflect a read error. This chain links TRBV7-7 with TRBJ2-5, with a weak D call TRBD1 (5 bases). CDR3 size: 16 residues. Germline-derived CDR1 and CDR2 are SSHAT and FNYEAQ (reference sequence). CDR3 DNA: TGTGCTAGCAGCTTAGGTTGGGGCGCTACCGTGGAGACCCAGTACTTC. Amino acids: CASSLGWGATVETQYF.

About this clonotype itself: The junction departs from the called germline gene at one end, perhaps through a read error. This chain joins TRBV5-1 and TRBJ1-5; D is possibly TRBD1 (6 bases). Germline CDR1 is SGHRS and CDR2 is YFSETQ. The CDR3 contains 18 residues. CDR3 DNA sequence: TGCACCAGCAGCCCCACTCGGAACAGGGTGGTTGGCAATCAGCCCCAGCATTTT. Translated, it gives CTSSPTRNRVVGNQPQHF.

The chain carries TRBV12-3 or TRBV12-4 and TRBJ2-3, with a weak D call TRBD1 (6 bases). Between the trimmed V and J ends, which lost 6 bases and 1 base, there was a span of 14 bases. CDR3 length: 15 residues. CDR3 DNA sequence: TGTGCCAGCAGCAACCAGGGGACCCGCACAGATACGCAGTATTTT. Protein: CASSNQGTRTDTQYF.